Sequencing of this T cell receptor (beta chain) was carried out in a study of low-dose radiotherapy and immunotherapy resistance in tumors (dated by TCRdb to between 2022 and 2023). A note on the overall study: Patients in Cohort 1 were given 0.5 Gy per fraction every 2 weeks, and the prescribed total PTV dose was 6.5 Gy. The translational analysis covered eight patients: three from the first dose cohort and the first five from the second dose cohort. Aspirin 300 mg was taken orally once daily by patients for four cycles, starting on cycle 1 day 1. Randomization of trial participants into treatment groups was not performed. Intravenous cyclophosphamide at 200 mg/m2 was administered every two weeks, one day ahead of each radiation and immunotherapy administration. For Cohort 2, the dose was 1 Gy per fraction given every two weeks, adding up to 13 Gy in total across 26 weeks. Nivolumab and ipilimumab were both given intravenously, with nivolumab at a 240 mg flat dose every two weeks and ipilimumab at 1 mg/kg every six weeks.

Sequencing instrument: Illumina HiSeq 2500. First-strand cDNA was synthesized with Superscript III and a set of TRAV- and TRBV-specific primers, covering both TCRalpha and TCRbeta chains. TCRs were amplified for about 19 PCR cycles with Phusion, using a constant-region primer paired with the adapter attached to the V primers. The MessageAmp II aRNA Amplification Kit was used to amplify the isolated mRNA, with in vitro transcription run for roughly 16 hours at 37 degrees C. The Dynabeads mRNA DIRECT Purification Kit was used to isolate the mRNA for TCR sequencing. Indexed Illumina adapters were added in a second Phusion PCR of 25 cycles, after which AMPure XP beads were used to purify the products. In the original analysis: Using custom Perl scripts, TCR sequences that encoded the same protein were pooled, out-of-frame sequences were dropped, and the abundance of each clonotype was calculated. Any TCR sequence supported by only a single read was excluded from analysis. Shannon entropy, Gini index, clonality, richness, and the frequency of TCRs shared between repertoires were included as repertoire metrics. The public sequencing data were trimmed at Q25 with fastp and processed into clonotypes with MiXCR by TCRdb, which kept only in-frame beta chains. Rows are unified per CDR3 protein, each entry keeping the most common DNA and genes. Here the V and J calls rest on TCRdb's processing, not on the authors' analysis. The table for this sample lists just over 90,000 distinct CDR3 sequences; more than 20% of them were counted only once. The ten largest clones capture about 13% of the sample.

Measured from the cysteine to the phenylalanine, the CDR3 is 11 residues long. CDR3 DNA is the only sequence kept; it has 33 bases, read in frame from the first base. V drops 6 bases and J drops 7 bases, leaving 10 bases in between. As encoded in the germline V gene, CDR1 is MDHEN while CDR2 is SYDVKM. On this clonotype: This receptor's antigen is unknown. The record has no base qualities; no much larger clone is one base away.

Explained via the paper, the time point label denotes: after trial treatment. Read against the paper, the sample's treatment or condition label means: LDRT plus nivolumab, ipilimumab, low-dose cyclophosphamide and aspirin (RACIN trial). Donors were enrolled in RACIN, a single-arm phase I dose-escalation trial in which nivolumab, ipilimumab, aspirin, low-dose cyclophosphamide and low-dose radiotherapy were combined. Patients with advanced, TIL-negative solid tumors were considered eligible. The chain joins TRBV28 to TRBJ2-7; the D gene is possibly TRBD2, with 5 bases matching. The receptor was isolated from a female donor with ovarian cancer. Sequencing was performed on PBMCs, taken after low-dose radiotherapy plus immunotherapy. This receptor has the CDR3 CASSDPGEQYF. The DNA sequence follows: TGTGCCAGCAGCGACCCGGGGGAGCAGTACTTC.